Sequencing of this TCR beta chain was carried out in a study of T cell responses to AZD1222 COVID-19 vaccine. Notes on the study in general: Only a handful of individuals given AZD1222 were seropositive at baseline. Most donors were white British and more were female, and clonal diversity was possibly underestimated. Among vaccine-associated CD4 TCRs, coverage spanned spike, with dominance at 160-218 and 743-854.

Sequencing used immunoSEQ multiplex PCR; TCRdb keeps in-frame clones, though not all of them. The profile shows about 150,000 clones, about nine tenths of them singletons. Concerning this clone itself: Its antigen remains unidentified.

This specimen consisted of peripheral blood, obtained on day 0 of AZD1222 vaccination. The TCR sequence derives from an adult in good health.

DNA of the CDR3: TGTGCCAGCAGTGACCCGGGACAGCAATACGAGCAGTACTTC. This encodes CASSDPGQQYEQYF. The gene calls are TRBV25-1 and TRBJ2-7, with 7 bases identical to TRBD1. The CDR3 totals 14 residues. The ends lost 3 bases at V and 4 bases at J; junction bases unmatched: 6. Germline V CDR1 and CDR2: MGHDK, SYGVNS.